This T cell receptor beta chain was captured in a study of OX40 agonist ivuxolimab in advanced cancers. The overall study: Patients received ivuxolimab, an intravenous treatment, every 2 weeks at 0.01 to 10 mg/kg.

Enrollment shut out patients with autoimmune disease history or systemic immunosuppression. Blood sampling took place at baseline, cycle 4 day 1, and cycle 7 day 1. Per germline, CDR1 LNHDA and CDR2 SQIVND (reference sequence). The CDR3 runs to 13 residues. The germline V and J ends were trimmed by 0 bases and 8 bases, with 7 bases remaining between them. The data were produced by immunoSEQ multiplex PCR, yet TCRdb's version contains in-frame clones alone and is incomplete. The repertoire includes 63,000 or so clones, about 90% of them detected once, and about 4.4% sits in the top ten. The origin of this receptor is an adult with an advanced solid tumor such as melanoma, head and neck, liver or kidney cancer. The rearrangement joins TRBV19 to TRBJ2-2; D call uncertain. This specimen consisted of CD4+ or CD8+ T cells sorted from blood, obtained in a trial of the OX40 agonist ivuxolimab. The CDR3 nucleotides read TGTGCCAGTAGTATAGATCTGGGTGGGGAGCTGTTTTTT. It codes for CASSIDLGGELFF.